This TCR beta chain was found in a study of response to subunit inactivated influenza vaccine. The study's findings and limits: Only a handful of new T cells, the authors suggested, are recruited with each seasonal influenza vaccination.

In the case of this clonotype: Its antigen is not identified.

TCRdb independently ran MiXCR on the RT-PCR reads; one entry per CDR3 protein. The sample yields around 850,000 distinct CDR3 sequences, under 20% seen once. Germline V gene lookup returns CDR1 MNHNS and CDR2 SASEGT. The CDR3 spans 15 residues. The trim removed 7 bases at V and 0 bases at J, leaving 6 bases unmatched. This sample comprised PBMCs from blood, obtained around 5 days after vaccination. The sequence was obtained from a man aged 45 to 65 who received an inactivated influenza vaccine. The gene calls are TRBV6-1 and TRBJ2-1, with TRBD1 identical over 7 bases. The CDR3 here is CASIDRVPSYNEQFF. The CDR3 DNA sequence: TGTGCCAGCATTGACAGGGTCCCCTCCTACAATGAGCAGTTCTTC.